One and the same sample provided the 20 T cell receptor beta chains below, sequenced in a study of response to subunit inactivated influenza vaccine. TCRdb used MiXCR to reprocess the RT-PCR reads, holding one entry per CDR3 protein. The sample carries 700,000 to 800,000 distinct CDR3 sequences, around a sixth recorded once. Material: PBMCs from blood, obtained roughly 5 days after vaccination. The receptors here all came from a man aged 50-59 years who received an inactivated influenza vaccine.

In this sample, this clonotype turned up once. The chain has TRBV7-6 and TRBJ2-1; no reliable D call. The CDR3 runs 14 residues. Germline V gene lookup returns CDR1 SGHVS and CDR2 FNYEAQ. V lost 1 base and J 7 bases, leaving 11 bases between the germline ends. This CDR3 reads CASSLVASENEQFF. CDR3 nucleotides: TGTGCCAGCAGCTTAGTTGCCAGCGAGAATGAGCAGTTCTTC.

This chain uses TRBV5-1 with TRBJ2-6, with 7 bases matching TRBD1. Trimming removed 5 bases from V and 0 bases from J; junction bases left unmatched: 5. Germline-derived CDR1 and CDR2 are SGHRS and YFSETQ. This CDR3 has 16 residues. The CDR3 sequence: CASSPTGISGANVLTF. The CDR3, as DNA: TGCGCCAGCAGTCCGACAGGGATCTCTGGGGCCAACGTCCTGACTTTC.

In this sample, this clonotype turned up once. This chain joins TRBV7-2 and TRBJ1-1; D call uncertain. CDR3 length: 17 residues. Trimming took off 5 bases at V and 0 bases at J, with 19 bases between the two ends. Germline V CDR1 and CDR2: SGHTA, FQGNSA. The CDR3 DNA sequence: TGTGCCAGCAGCCCCCCTCCCGGAACCCCGTTGAACACTGAAGCTTTCTTT. It specifies CASSPPPGTPLNTEAFF.

This clonotype has a handful of counts. The chain combines TRBV20-1 with TRBJ1-1; D remains ambiguous. V was cut by 3 bases and J by 1 base, with 15 bases left in between. Per germline, CDR1 DFQATT and CDR2 SNEGSKA (reference sequence). There are 15 residues in the CDR3. CDR3 DNA sequence: TGCAGTGCTAGCCGAGAGGGTTCGGGGAACACTGAAGCTTTCTTT. Residues: CSASREGSGNTEAFF.

The table lists this clonotype with a few counts. The chain carries TRBV4-3 and TRBJ2-7, with D maybe TRBD1 (6 bases). The CDR3 consists of 15 residues. The germline V and J ends were trimmed by 1 base and 6 bases, with 16 bases remaining between them. Germline V gene sequence: CDR1 LGHNA, CDR2 YSLEER. In DNA, the CDR3 is TGCGCCAGCAGCCAAGGCCGGGCCACAGGGAGCGAGCAGTACTTC. Protein sequence: CASSQGRATGSEQYF.

This clonotype was observed a few times. The chain uses TRBV27 and TRBJ2-7; the match to TRBD2 covers 13 bases. The germline CDR1 and CDR2 sequences are MNHEY and SMNVEV (reference sequence). The CDR3 is made up of 17 amino acids. With 5 bases clipped from V and 7 bases from J, the junction kept 14 bases outside the gene matches. CDR3 bases: TGTGCCAGCAGTCCCACTAGCGGGAGGGCCTCTTTGGGGGAGCAGTACTTC. It codes for CASSPTSGRASLGEQYF.

This clonotype was counted between two and nine times. This rearrangement joins TRBV7-2 to TRBJ2-1; possibly TRBD2 for D (5 bases). Between the trimmed V and J ends, which lost 2 bases and 0 bases, there was a span of 11 bases. CDR1 is SGHTA, CDR2 FQGNSA, per germline. The CDR3 sequence is 16 residues long. The CDR3 reads CASSLYGISSYNEQFF. The CDR3 DNA reads TGTGCCAGCAGCTTATACGGGATCAGCTCCTACAATGAGCAGTTCTTC. The complete variable domain, with remaining parts taken from reference TRBV7-2 and TRBJ2-1, reads GAGVSQSPSNKVTEKGKDVELRCDPISGHTALYWYRQSLGQGLEFLIYFQGNSAPDKSGLPSDRFSAERTGGSVSTLTIQRTQQEDSAVYLCASSLYGISSYNEQFFGPGTRLTVL.

This clonotype was seen more than once but under ten times. This chain's CDR3 is CASSARIGLAGGPSGELFF. The CDR3 coding sequence is TGTGCCAGCAGTGCTCGGATCGGACTAGCGGGAGGGCCGTCCGGGGAGCTGTTTTTT. V is TRBV25-1 and J is TRBJ2-2; 15 bases agree with TRBD2. The CDR3 length is 19 residues. CDR1 is MGHDK, CDR2 SYGVNS, per germline. With V trimmed by 4 bases and J by 6 bases, 12 bases remained unmatched.

The chain has TRBV24-1 and TRBJ2-3, with 8 bases that match TRBD1. Germline V gene lookup returns CDR1 KGHDR and CDR2 SFDVKD. The CDR3 extends over 18 amino acids. The V and J ends lost 0 bases and 2 bases, in that order; junction bases with no gene match: 9. The CDR3 region has the DNA TGTGCCACCAGTGATTTGAAACTGACAGGGGCGAACACAGATACGCAGTATTTT. Translating it yields CATSDLKLTGANTDTQYF.

This clonotype was detected a few times. Here the CDR3 DNA reads TGCAGTGCTAGCCTGGACAGGGTTGCTTTCTTT. The encoded protein is CSASLDRVAFF. V gene TRBV20-1 combines with J gene TRBJ1-1; 8 bases are shared with TRBD1. V lost 3 bases and J lost 11; bases outside the gene matches: 5. The V gene's germline CDR1 is DFQATT and CDR2 SNEGSKA (reference sequence). This CDR3 comprises 11 residues.

This clonotype was counted a few times. The J gene is TRBJ2-5, the V gene TRBV7-2; D may correspond to TRBD1 or TRBD2 (5 bases each). Germline V CDR1 and CDR2: SGHTA, FQGNSA. This CDR3 comprises 14 residues. V was clipped by 0 bases and J by 4 bases, with 9 bases between them. Here the CDR3 reads CASSLAPGRETQYF. CDR3 nucleotide sequence: TGTGCCAGCAGCTTAGCCCCAGGGAGAGAGACCCAGTACTTC.

This clonotype has more than one count but fewer than ten. The chain carries TRBV7-9 and TRBJ2-1; TRBD1 matches at 7 bases. V shed 5 bases, J shed 4 bases, and the junction held 11 bases outside the gene matches. Germline CDR1 is SEHNR and CDR2 is FQNEAQ (reference sequence). The CDR3 has 16 amino acids. CDR3 nucleotides: TGTGCCAGCAGCGAAAGAGCCGGACAGGCTTACAATGAGCAGTTCTTC. Its protein is CASSERAGQAYNEQFF.

This clonotype was recorded at least ten times. The genes are TRBV12-3 or TRBV12-4 and TRBJ2-1; D uncertain. This CDR3 spans 15 amino acids. The V end lost 2 bases, the J end lost 6 bases, and 14 bases lay between the germline ends. The CDR3 protein is CASSLIAIRSNEQFF. CDR3 nucleotides: TGTGCCAGCAGTTTAATCGCAATACGTAGCAATGAGCAGTTCTTC.

The genes are TRBV4-1 and TRBJ1-2; D is unclear. Trimming left V 1 base short and J 3 bases short, with 6 bases between. The CDR3 has 13 amino acids. Per the germline V gene, CDR1 is MGHRA and CDR2 is YSYEKL. CDR3 amino acids: CASSQAGDYGYTF. For the CDR3, the DNA is TGCGCCAGCAGCCAAGCCGGGGACTATGGCTACACCTTC.

J is TRBJ2-5 and V is TRBV28, with 7 bases identical to TRBD2. Germline V CDR1 and CDR2: MDHEN, SYDVKM. With V trimmed by 5 bases and J by 11 bases, 26 bases remained unmatched. The CDR3 spans 18 residues. CDR3 amino acids: CASSPLGRTRKPVSSQYF. The CDR3 nucleotides read TGTGCCAGCAGTCCCCTAGGAAGGACTAGGAAACCCGTTTCGAGTCAGTACTTC.

V is TRBV7-2 and J is TRBJ2-3; D gene uncertain. Trimming pared 1 base from V and 1 base from J, leaving 6 bases between. Per the germline V gene, CDR1 is SGHTA and CDR2 is FQGNSA. There are 14 residues in the CDR3. Here the CDR3 DNA reads TGTGCCAGCAGCTTAGTTTACGGCACAGATACGCAGTATTTT. Translated: CASSLVYGTDTQYF.

V usage is TRBV6-6 and J usage is TRBJ1-5, with 9 bases identical to TRBD1. J lost 6 bases, V lost 7 bases, and 4 bases had no gene match. Germline V gene sequence: CDR1 MNHNY, CDR2 SVGAGI (reference sequence). This CDR3 has 13 residues. CDR3 bases: TGTGCCAGCACCATGACAGGGGGTCAGCCCCAGCATTTT. Encoded protein: CASTMTGGQPQHF.

This clonotype was found many times. The chain has TRBV10-3 and TRBJ2-4; unclear D gene. V was trimmed by 7 bases and J by 0 bases, leaving 13 bases between them. CDR3 size: 15 residues. The germline CDR1 and CDR2 sequences are ENHRY and SYGVKD. The DNA for the CDR3 is TGTGCCATCACAGCGAAAACAATAGCCAAAAACATTCAGTACTTC. It encodes CAITAKTIAKNIQYF.

This clonotype was counted many times. The J gene is TRBJ2-7, the V gene TRBV12-3 or TRBV12-4; 12 positions agree with TRBD2. With V trimmed by 6 bases and J by 1 base, 7 bases remained unmatched. The CDR3 has 16 amino acids. CDR3 residues: CASSFMGTSGSYEQYF. The CDR3 DNA reads TGTGCCAGCAGCTTCATGGGGACTAGCGGGTCCTACGAGCAGTACTTC.

The sample holds a few counts of this clonotype. This sequence joins TRBV27 and TRBJ2-1; 10 bases match TRBD2. The CDR3 sequence is 14 residues long. Germline CDR1 is MNHEY and CDR2 is SMNVEV (reference sequence). The trim removed 8 bases at V and 8 bases at J, leaving 9 bases unmatched. The CDR3 spells CASSETSGWDEQFF. The CDR3 DNA sequence: TGTGCCAGCTCGGAGACTAGCGGGTGGGATGAGCAGTTCTTC.